The clone carrying this TCR beta chain was found many times. Using its own MiXCR run on the reads, TCRdb lists one record per CDR3 protein. Of hundreds of thousands of distinct CDR3 sequences listed, roughly 15% were seen once; the top ten hold around 12%. The data originate from a study of T cell repertoires in cytomegalovirus infection. Study information: Shared public TCR beta signatures pointed to both CMV infection and a matching HLA type.

The sequence derives from a human donor in good health (CMV status not recorded). Some clones in this sample may be carry-over from other donors' samples. The sample was PBMCs.

In DNA form, the CDR3 reads TGTGCCAGCAGAGGGGGCGGGGCGCCCTCTGGGGCCAACGTCCTGACTTTC. Residues: CASRGGGAPSGANVLTF. The chain is built from TRBV6-1 and TRBJ2-6; maybe TRBD1 (7 bases). The CDR3 has 17 residues. Deletions cut 6 bases from V and 0 bases from J, with 15 bases between. CDR1 is MNHNS and CDR2 is SASEGT in the germline V gene.